A single sample is the source of the 8 T cell receptor beta chains below, sequenced in a study of T cell responses to AZD1222 COVID-19 vaccine (dated by TCRdb to about 2021). Library method: the immunoSEQ multiplex PCR assay. TCRdb mirrors the immuneACCESS table, restricted to in-frame sequences. Some clones are absent from its copies; in checked studies, under half trace to an unresolved V gene, and the reason for the others is unknown. Across this sample there are 90,000 to 150,000 clones, with around 90% seen only once. The ten largest make up under 9% of the sample. What the time point label conveys for this sample: baseline before first vaccination. Material: peripheral blood, obtained on day 0 of AZD1222 vaccination. These TCRs come from an adult in good health.

This clone has only one observation. CDR3 sequence: CASSLGQGAEQFF. CDR3 bases: TGTGCCAGCAGCTTGGGACAGGGGGCGGAACAGTTCTTC. V usage is TRBV5-6 and J usage is TRBJ2-1; 10 bases match TRBD1. V was pared by 0 bases and J by 13 bases, with 4 bases of the junction left unmatched. CDR1 is SGHDT and CDR2 is YYEEEE in the germline V gene. The CDR3 length is 13 residues. The full variable domain, in which reference TRBV5-6 and TRBJ2-1 provide the parts outside the CDR3, is DAGVTQSPTHLIKTRGQQVTLRCSPKSGHDTVSWYQQALGQGPQFIFQYYEEEERQRGNFPDRFSGHQFPNYSSELNVNALLLGDSALYLCASSLGQGAEQFFGPGTRLTVL.

The chain has TRBV3-1 (or the pseudogene TRBV3-2) and TRBJ2-2; no definite D call. The CDR3 totals 11 residues. CDR1 and CDR2 (germline): LGHDT, YNNKEL (reference sequence). The ends were cut back, 4 bases at V and 7 bases at J, with 4 bases in the middle. The CDR3 is CASSRGGELFF. In DNA form, the CDR3 reads TGTGCCAGCAGCCGTGGCGGGGAGCTGTTTTTT.

This chain connects TRBV7-9 to TRBJ1-4, with D perhaps matching TRBD1 (6 bases). Germline V lookup: CDR1 SEHNR, CDR2 FQNEAQ (reference sequence). This CDR3 contains 13 residues. The V and J ends lost 8 bases and 1 base respectively, with 8 bases between them. Here the CDR3 DNA reads TGTGCCAGCCACAGGGTAACTAATGAAAAACTGTTTTTT. Encoded protein: CASHRVTNEKLFF.

J is TRBJ2-7 and V is TRBV19; D perhaps matches TRBD1 (5 bases). V was clipped by 8 bases and J by 3 bases, with 17 bases between them. Germline CDR1 LNHDA, CDR2 SQIVND (reference sequence). CDR3 length: 14 amino acids. The DNA of the CDR3 is TGTGCCAGTCAGGGCGCCGTCGGATTCTACGAGCAGTACTTC. Protein product: CASQGAVGFYEQYF. The full variable domain, completed using reference TRBV19 and TRBJ2-7, is DGGITQSPKYLFRKEGQNVTLSCEQNLNHDAMYWYRQDPGQGLRLIYYSQIVNDFQKGDIAEGYSVSREKKESFPLTVTSAQKNPTAFYLCASQGAVGFYEQYFGPGTRLTVT.

The rearrangement links TRBV6-5 to TRBJ1-2; D remains ambiguous. Germline V gives CDR1 MNHEY, CDR2 SVGAGI. The CDR3 is made up of 14 amino acids. V lost 2 bases and J 5 bases, leaving 12 bases between the germline ends. CDR3 loop: CASSYVGSGYGYTF. DNA for the CDR3: TGTGCCAGCAGTTACGTAGGAAGCGGGTATGGCTACACCTTC.

The rearrangement uses TRBV10-2 and TRBJ1-5; unclear D gene. Trimming removed 2 bases at V and 0 bases at J, with 5 bases between. Germline V gene sequence: CDR1 WSHSY, CDR2 SAAADI. The CDR3 covers 14 residues. The CDR3 DNA follows: TGCGCCAGCAGTGAGGGCTATAGCAATCAGCCCCAGCATTTT. It codes for CASSEGYSNQPQHF.

The V call is TRBV4-1, the J call TRBJ2-5; 9 nucleotides line up with TRBD1. Germline CDR1 MGHRA, CDR2 YSYEKL. The junction had 10 bases not matched to a gene; V was cut back by 6 bases and J by 2 bases. The CDR3 sequence is 16 residues long. The CDR3 nucleotides read TGCGCCAGCAGACCCCGGACAGGGGCGATACAAGAGACCCAGTACTTC. It encodes CASRPRTGAIQETQYF.

V gene TRBV5-1 combines with J gene TRBJ1-3; tentatively, D is TRBD1 (5 bases). This CDR3 has 16 residues. V was pared by 0 bases and J by 4 bases, with 14 bases between. Germline loops: CDR1 SGHRS, CDR2 YFSETQ. As DNA, the CDR3 is TGCGCCAGCAGCTTGGTTGGGGGGATAAGAGGAAACACCATATATTTT. This encodes CASSLVGGIRGNTIYF.